Below, one T cell receptor (beta chain) is given with its context. Its recognized antigen is unknown. Per-nucleotide qualities are absent, and no much larger clonotype sits a single base away. The treatment or condition tag for this specimen amounts to: oral pan-JAK inhibitor, 5-10 mg twice daily. Peripheral blood and lesional scalp punch biopsies were obtained from patients with alopecia areata. PBMCs were isolated by density centrifugation and stained for CD3, CD4 and CD8, after which CD4+ and CD8+ T cells were sorted on a FACSAria. Library preparation employed the immunoSEQ multiplex PCR assay. RNA was extracted from all samples and reverse transcribed into cDNA, which served as template for TCR sequencing. SuperScript III was used to make first-strand cDNA, primed with a 2:1 mix of oligo-dT and random hexamers. A synthetic immune receptor repertoire was used to measure amplification bias, and any remaining bias was corrected computationally. In the paper's pipeline: After raw reads were preprocessed to remove errors, the CDR3 was defined following IMGT conventions as running from the conserved cysteine to phenylalanine. Clonality was computed by normalizing Shannon entropy by log2 of the number of productive unique TCRs and subtracting the result from 1. Whether each scalp clone was CD4 or CD8 was inferred by checking scalp TCRbeta sequences against the CD4 and CD8 repertoires from sorted blood. Here the immuneACCESS table is served through TCRdb, limited to in-frame sequences with V and J called. Missing clones are a known gap in these copies; in checked studies unresolved V genes cover under half, and the rest lacks a known reason. That table supplies the V and J calls and clone size; D and trimming were determined from the DNA. The table for this sample lists more than 200,000 clones; about 40% of them were counted only once. The biggest ten clones account for 2% to 3% of the sample.

The data are from a study of CD8+ T cells in alopecia areata listed by TCRdb under 2018. General notes on the study: Treated patients were enrolled in an open-label pilot trial of oral tofacitinib, 5 to 10 mg twice daily, for moderate-to-severe alopecia areata. Tofacitinib was given for 6 to 18 months, followed by 6 months of follow-up off drug to assess delayed response and recurrence. In treated patients, disease severity was measured using the SALT score, which gives the percentage of scalp surface area affected. The study used high-throughput TCRbeta sequencing to examine T cell clonal expansion in alopecia areata, in both the C3H/HeJ mouse model and human patients. Human TCRbeta sequencing covered scalp tissue and sorted CD4+ and CD8+ peripheral blood T cells from patchy and totalis/universalis alopecia areata patients and healthy controls. Patients on tofacitinib were biopsied at baseline and after 4 and 24 weeks of treatment, and several of the patients also had a later scalp biopsy. Clonality in the scalp was compared among normal scalp (n=4), patchy alopecia areata scalp (n=8), and alopecia totalis/universalis scalp (n=8). RNA was extracted with the PAXgene miRNA kit for fixed scalp, the miRNeasy kit for PBMCs, and the RNeasy kit for mouse skin. TCRbeta CDR3 regions were amplified by immunoSEQ multiplex PCR with 35 Vbeta forward and 13 Jbeta reverse primers.

Broad study findings and their caveats: Because the treated cohort was small and had just a single nonresponder, larger studies are needed to establish links between baseline CD8+ expansion and response. During tofacitinib treatment, many expanded lesional clones remained in scalp and blood, and this persistence may partly explain relapse after treatment is stopped. Tofacitinib significantly lowered scalp clonality and the number of expanded CD8+ clones among the top 100 scalp clones. Unlike mouse skin, which is dominated by gammadelta T cells, normal human skin has resident alphabeta T cells that are also sequenced, and this complicates analysis of the scalp TCR repertoire. Compared with normal scalp, lesional scalp had higher clonality and more expanded CD8+ clones, particularly in alopecia totalis/universalis, a pattern that suggests antigenic drive. Compared with mice, TCR sequences shared between patients were less clear, possibly partly because of HLA diversity across the patient population.

The germline V gene supplies CDR1 MGHDK and CDR2 SYGVNS. The germline V end is reduced by 1 base and the J end by 6 bases; junction bases left unmatched: 7. The cysteine opens and the phenylalanine closes a CDR3 of 15 amino acids. CDR3 DNA is the only sequence kept; it has 45 bases, read in frame from the first base. Here the chain combines TRBV25-1 and TRBJ2-3, and 7 junction bases match TRBD2. The sequencing here drew on CD4+ T cells sorted from blood, taken at approximately week 37, from a patient treated with tofacitinib. This TCR was sampled from a human donor with alopecia areata. The DNA sequence is as follows: TGTGCCAGCAGTGAATCGGCGGGAGCTGGTGATACGCAGTATTTT. Its translation reads: CASSESAGAGDTQYF. With the portions outside the CDR3 filled from the reference TRBV25-1 and TRBJ2-3 genes, the complete variable region becomes EADIYQTPRYLVIGTGKKITLECSQTMGHDKMYWYQQDPGMELHLIHYSYGVNSTEKGDLSSESTVSRIRTEHFPLTLESARPSHTSQYLCASSESAGAGDTQYFGPGTRLTVL.